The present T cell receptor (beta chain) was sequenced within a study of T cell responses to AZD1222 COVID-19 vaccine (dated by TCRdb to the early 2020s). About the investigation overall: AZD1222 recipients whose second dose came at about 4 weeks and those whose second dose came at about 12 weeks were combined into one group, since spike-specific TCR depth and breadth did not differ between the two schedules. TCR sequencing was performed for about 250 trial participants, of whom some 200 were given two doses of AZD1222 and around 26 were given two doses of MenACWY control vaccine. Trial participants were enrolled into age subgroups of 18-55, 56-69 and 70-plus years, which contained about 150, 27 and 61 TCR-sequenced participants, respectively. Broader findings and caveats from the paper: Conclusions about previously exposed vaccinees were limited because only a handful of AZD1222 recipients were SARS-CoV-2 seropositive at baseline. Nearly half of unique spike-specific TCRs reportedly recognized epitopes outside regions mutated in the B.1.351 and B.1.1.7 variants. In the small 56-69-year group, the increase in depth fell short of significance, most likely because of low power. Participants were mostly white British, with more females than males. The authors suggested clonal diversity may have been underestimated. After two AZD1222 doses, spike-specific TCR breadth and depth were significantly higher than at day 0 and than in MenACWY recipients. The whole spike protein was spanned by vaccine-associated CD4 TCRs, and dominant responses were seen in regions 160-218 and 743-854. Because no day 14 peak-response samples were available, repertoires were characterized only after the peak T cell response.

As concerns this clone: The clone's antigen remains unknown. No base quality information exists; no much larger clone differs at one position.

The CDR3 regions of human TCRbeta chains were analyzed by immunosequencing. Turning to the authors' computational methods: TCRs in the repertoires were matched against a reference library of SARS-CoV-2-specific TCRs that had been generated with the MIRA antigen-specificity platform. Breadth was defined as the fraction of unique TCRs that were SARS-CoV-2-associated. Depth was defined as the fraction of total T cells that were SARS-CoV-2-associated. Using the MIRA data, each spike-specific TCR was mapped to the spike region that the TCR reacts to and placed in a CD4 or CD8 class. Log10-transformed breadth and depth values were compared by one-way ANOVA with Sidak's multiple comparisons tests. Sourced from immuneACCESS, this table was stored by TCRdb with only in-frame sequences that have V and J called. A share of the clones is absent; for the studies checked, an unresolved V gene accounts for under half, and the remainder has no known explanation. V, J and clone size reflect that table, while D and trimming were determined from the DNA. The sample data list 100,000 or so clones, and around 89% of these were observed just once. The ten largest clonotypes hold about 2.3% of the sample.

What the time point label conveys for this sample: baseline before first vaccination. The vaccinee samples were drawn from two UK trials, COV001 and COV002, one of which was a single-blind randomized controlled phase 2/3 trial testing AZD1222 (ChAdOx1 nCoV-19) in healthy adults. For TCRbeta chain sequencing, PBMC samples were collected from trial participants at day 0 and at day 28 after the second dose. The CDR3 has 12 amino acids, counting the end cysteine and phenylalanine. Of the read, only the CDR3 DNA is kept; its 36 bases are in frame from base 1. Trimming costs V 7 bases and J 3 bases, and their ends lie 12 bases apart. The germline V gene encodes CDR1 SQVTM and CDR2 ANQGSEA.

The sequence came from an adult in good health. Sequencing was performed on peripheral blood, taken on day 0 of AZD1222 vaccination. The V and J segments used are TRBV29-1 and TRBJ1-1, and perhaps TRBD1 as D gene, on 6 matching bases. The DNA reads TGCAGCGATCGACAGGTAGACACTGAAGCTTTCTTT. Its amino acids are CSDRQVDTEAFF.